This TCR beta chain was captured in a study of T cell repertoires in ileal Crohn's disease (dated by TCRdb to the late 2010s). Turning to the overall study: The median duration of disease was around 7.3 years, and at the time of surgery roughly 38% of patients were active smokers. Every patient underwent surgery because of a complication, which was stricturing disease in around 60% and penetrating disease in around 40%. Roughly half of the patients were given postoperative therapy, with under 13 receiving thiopurines and around 20 receiving anti-TNF agents. A prospective multicentre cohort supplied the 45 to 60 Crohn's disease patients whose TCR repertoires were analysed. The study was conducted in parallel with a multicentre cohort that was designed to identify predictors of early endoscopic recurrence following ileocolonic resection. Endoscopic postoperative recurrence was defined as a Rutgeerts score above i0. The study sequenced approximately 150 mucosal samples from some 62 patients, taken at several locations on the surgical specimen and at postoperative endoscopy. Overall results and qualifications from the work: Higher high-frequency clone percentages at surgery were associated with endoscopic recurrence; all patients with clonality above 26.8% (18/57) had recurrence. Mucosal CD4 and CD8 T cells were sorted and sequenced only in a subgroup of patients, the size of which was not stated. Sorted CD8 T cells carried more high-frequency clones than CD4 T cells, suggesting mucosal expansions were mainly CD8. A significantly higher proportion of clonal expansions was observed in active smokers at surgery than in non-smokers (25.9% vs 17.9%, p=0.02).

V has 6 bases trimmed and J has 3 bases trimmed; junction bases matching no gene number 10. The CDR3 covers 15 residues, taking in both the cysteine and the phenylalanine. Solely the CDR3 DNA is kept, with 45 bases framed from the first base. CDR1 and CDR2, looked up from the germline V gene (reference sequence), are SEHNR and FQNEAQ. As concerns this clone: No antigen is known for it. Base qualities are not provided; no much larger clone lies one nucleotide away.

To be eligible, patients had to be adults with ileal or ileocolonic Crohn's disease and an indication for ileocolonic resection. Before DNA extraction, whole ileal mucosal biopsies were kept frozen at -80 degrees C. Genomic DNA was extracted from frozen whole biopsies using a TRizol-based method and was quantified with a NanoDrop 2000 spectrophotometer. For commercial TCRB immunosequencing, approximately 500 nanograms of biopsy DNA were submitted for each sample. Adaptive Biotechnology amplified CDR3 regions from genomic DNA with a two-step multiplex PCR that controlled for amplification bias. In the first PCR, primers covered every V and J gene segment, and in the second PCR, barcodes and Illumina adapters were added. CDR3 libraries were sequenced on an Illumina instrument. Per the original workflow: Vendor-provided pipelines were combined with custom analysis of raw data in R/Bioconductor under R version 3.3.0. Clonality, which ranges from 0 to 1, was calculated as the inverse of the normalised Shannon entropy across all productive clones. High-frequency clones were defined as the repertoire share of the top 100 clones, retaining only clones passing a 95% confidence test. Overlap between samples was measured with the Morisita-Horn index, while repertoire diversity was measured with the Simpson index. TCRdb stores this immuneACCESS table with in-frame sequences only. Part of the clones is absent; in the studies checked, under half of the shortfall reflects unresolved V genes, and no reason is known for the rest. Clonal size and the V and J genes are those of that table, whereas D and trimming came from the DNA. In this sample the table shows about 8,400 clones, roughly four fifths of which occur a single time. Of the sample, about 4.9% falls within the top ten clones.

Sequencing was done on a sample of ileal tissue. This clonotype was sampled from an adult with Crohn's disease. The chain couples TRBV7-9 to TRBJ1-1, with 7 bases in between that match TRBD1. In nucleotide form, the sequence is TGTGCCAGCAGGCAAACAAGTACAGGGGACACTGAAGCTTTCTTT. The encoded protein is CASRQTSTGDTEAFF.